This T cell receptor (beta chain) was captured in a study of blood T cells in healthy people across ages. Next came a second PCR, run for about 7 to 11 cycles, which used a sample-barcoded 5' primer along with a J-beta primer mix. TCRdb processed the 5' RACE reads anew with MiXCR; each CDR3 protein has one entry. The profile shows roughly 800,000 distinct CDR3 sequences, roughly 64% of them singletons. This CDR3 has 16 residues. The germline V gene has CDR1 SGHTA and CDR2 FQGNSA. The TCR originated in a man aged 25 to 40 in good health. The rearrangement joins TRBV7-2 to TRBJ2-1; TRBD2 is a possible D gene (7 bases). The DNA end favors TRBJ2-7, so the J call may be wrong. Sequenced material: blood. The CDR3 is CASTFRRGGAYNEQYF. CDR3 nucleotide sequence: TGTGCCAGCACCTTCCGGAGAGGGGGGGCCTACAATGAGCAGTACTTC.